This TCR beta chain was found in a study of cytomegalovirus exposure and HLA in healthy donors. Study-wide points: The study recorded about 160 TCR beta chains that were cytomegalovirus-associated.

The repertoire was sequenced with immunoSEQ multiplex PCR; TCRdb's copy has only in-frame clones and lacks some. The profile covers 50,000 to 70,000 clones, with 95% appearing a single time and approximately 5.4% taken by the ten largest. This clone has just a few counts. The antigen remains unidentified. Germline V gene data show CDR1 as MRHNA and CDR2 as SNTAGT. The CDR3 sequence is 13 residues long. Trimming cost V 0 bases and J 9 bases, with 9 bases left between them. Sequences were obtained from PBMCs. This chain joins TRBV6-4 and TRBJ2-1, with D unresolved. This TCR was sampled from a woman younger than 30 in good health and CMV-seropositive. The CDR3 protein is CASSDSESSEQFF. CDR3 bases: TGTGCCAGCAGTGACTCGGAGAGCAGTGAGCAGTTCTTC.